These 17 T cell receptor beta chains were sequenced from one sample in a study of regulatory T cells in long-lasting Graves disease. Sample time point: newly diagnosed GD, antithyroid drugs for less than 3 months. There was RNA extracted from PBMCs, and the TCR library was made from it. For TCR beta, libraries came from iRepertoire HTBI primers and Arm-PCR of CDR3 regions. TCRdb re-analysed the multiplex PCR reads in MiXCR, keeping a single row per CDR3 protein. The table shows some 350,000 distinct CDR3 sequences, with 15% to 20% occurring only once. The data also belong to a second study, concerning T cells in Graves' hyperthyroidism and ophthalmopathy.

The sample was peripheral blood mononuclear cells (PBMCs), taken at new diagnosis, from a patient treated with antithyroid drugs. Receptors originate from a woman in her late teens or twenties with Graves disease.

This clonotype appeared many times. The V gene is TRBV12-3 or TRBV12-4, the J gene TRBJ2-1; 9 bases agree with TRBD2. CDR3 length equals 15 residues. With V trimmed by 6 bases and J by 9 bases, 12 bases remained unmatched. The CDR3 loop is CASRPGTSYGVEQFF. The CDR3, as DNA: TGTGCCAGCAGACCCGGGACTAGCTATGGTGTTGAGCAGTTCTTC.

This clonotype was seen many times. The V and J genes are TRBV2 and TRBJ1-2; TRBD1 is a possible D gene (6 bases). Between the trimmed V and J ends, which lost 6 bases and 3 bases, there was a span of 11 bases. The germline V gene has CDR1 SNHLY and CDR2 FYNNEI. This CDR3 contains 13 residues. The CDR3 protein is CASRPQGDYGYTF. DNA for the CDR3: TGTGCCAGCAGGCCACAGGGTGACTATGGCTACACCTTC.

The chain is built from TRBV14 and TRBJ1-6; 7 positions agree with TRBD1. J lost 7 bases, V lost 3 bases, and 6 bases had no gene match. The CDR3 runs 15 residues. Germline assignment: CDR1 SGHDN and CDR2 FVKESK. For the CDR3, the DNA is TGTGCCAGCAGCCAGGTCGGGACAGACAATTCACCCCTCCACTTT. Its protein is CASSQVGTDNSPLHF.

DNA of the CDR3: TGTGCCAGCAGCTTGGTAGACAGGCTTCAAGTTGGGGCCAACGTCCTGACTTTC. Protein sequence: CASSLVDRLQVGANVLTF. The chain links TRBV5-6 to TRBJ2-6; TRBD1 might be the D (6 bases). Germline CDR1 reads SGHDT; CDR2 reads YYEEEE. The germline V and J ends were trimmed by 0 bases and 3 bases, with 16 bases remaining between them. This CDR3 has 18 residues.

This clonotype turned up a few times. The gene calls are TRBV5-1 and TRBJ2-5; 7 bases align to TRBD2. V was clipped by 4 bases and J by 8 bases; unmatched bases: 11. Germline V gene lookup returns CDR1 SGHRS and CDR2 YFSETQ. CDR3 length equals 14 residues. The CDR3, as DNA: TGCGCCAGCAGCGCGGGGACTACCTATGAAACCCAGTACTTC. This gives the protein CASSAGTTYETQYF. Full variable domain (outside the CDR3, taken from reference TRBV5-1 and TRBJ2-5): KAGVTQTPRYLIKTRGQQVTLSCSPISGHRSVSWYQQTPGQGLQFLFEYFSETQRNKGNFPGRFSGRQFSNSRSEMNVSTLELGDSALYLCASSAGTTYETQYFGPGTRLLVL.

This clonotype has just one count. This probably arose from a read error, given a far larger clone one base away. The chain carries TRBV11-2 and TRBJ2-5, with TRBD2 matching 8 bases. The germline gives CDR1 SGHAT, CDR2 FQNNGV. With 2 bases clipped from V and 5 bases from J, the junction kept 7 bases outside the gene matches. This CDR3 has 15 residues. The CDR3 reads CASSLTGGPFETQYF. The CDR3 nucleotides are TGTGCCAGCAGCTTAACGGGAGGGCCGTTCGAGACCCAGTACTTC.

The chain combines TRBV13 with TRBJ1-2, with 10 nucleotides matching TRBD1. With 5 bases clipped from V and 4 bases from J, the junction kept 13 bases outside the gene matches. Germline CDR1 is PRHDT and CDR2 is FYEKMQ (reference sequence). This CDR3 has 17 residues. The CDR3 is CASSPTGTGELGYGYTF. CDR3 DNA sequence: TGTGCCAGCAGCCCGACCGGGACAGGGGAATTGGGCTATGGCTACACCTTC.

This clonotype was recorded many times. The chain couples TRBV2 to TRBJ2-2; TRBD2 aligns across 13 bases. The CDR3 runs to 18 residues. Unmatched junction bases numbered 16, after V lost 6 bases and J lost 9 bases. In germline, CDR1 is SNHLY, CDR2 FYNNEI. The CDR3 loop is CASSAGLAGPNDKWELFF. CDR3 nucleotide sequence: TGTGCCAGCAGCGCGGGACTAGCGGGGCCCAATGACAAATGGGAGCTGTTTTTT. Using reference TRBV2 and TRBJ2-2 for the parts outside the CDR3, the full variable domain is EPEVTQTPSHQVTQMGQEVILRCVPISNHLYFYWYRQILGQKVEFLVSFYNNEISEKSEIFDDQFSVERPDGSNFTLKIRSTKLEDSAMYFCASSAGLAGPNDKWELFFGEGSRLTVL.

The table lists this clonotype with many counts. The chain carries TRBV6-1 and TRBJ2-2; 15 positions match TRBD2. This CDR3 has 18 amino acids. Unmatched junction bases numbered 11, after V lost 5 bases and J lost 7 bases. Per germline, CDR1 MNHNS and CDR2 SASEGT. CDR3 protein: CASSSGLAGGLRGGELFF. CDR3 bases: TGTGCCAGCAGTAGCGGACTAGCGGGGGGGCTCAGAGGCGGGGAGCTGTTTTTT.

This clonotype was seen more than once but under ten times. This clone may be a read error of a much larger clone one base away. CDR3 sequence (DNA): TGTGCCAGCACCAAACGGAGACAAGATTACGAGCAGTACTTC. This translates into CASTKRRQDYEQYF. This chain joins TRBV12-3 or TRBV12-4 and TRBJ2-7; D is uncertain. The CDR3 runs to 14 residues. Trimming removed 7 bases at V and 4 bases at J, with 17 bases between.

Regarding this clonotype: A read error is possible here, since a much larger clone lies one base away. This likely comes from a read error, as the CDR3 has no conserved phenylalanine or tryptophan at its end. The V call is TRBV28, the J call TRBJ2-3; D is perhaps TRBD1 (5 bases). The CDR3 consists of 14 residues. Germline CDR1 MDHEN, CDR2 SYDVKM. Between the trimmed V and J ends, which lost 6 bases and 3 bases, there was a span of 13 bases. Here the CDR3 reads CASSLDRTTDTQYL. The CDR3 DNA sequence: TGTGCCAGCAGCTTAGACAGAACTACAGATACGCAGTATCTT.

There are many counts of this clonotype. The chain carries TRBV5-1 and TRBJ2-7; the D is unclear. The CDR3 spans 14 residues. Germline CDR1 is SGHRS and CDR2 is YFSETQ. V lost 1 base, J lost 0 bases, and 8 bases lay in between. CDR3 in amino acids: CASSLRSASYEQYF. CDR3 sequence (DNA): TGCGCCAGCAGCTTGCGGTCAGCCTCCTACGAGCAGTACTTC.

The J gene is TRBJ1-4, the V gene TRBV4-2, with D tentatively TRBD1 (5 bases). The CDR3 has 16 amino acids. V dropped 0 bases and J dropped 4 bases, with 12 bases sitting between them. CDR1 LGHNA and CDR2 YNFKEQ come from the germline V gene. The CDR3 DNA reads as TGTGCCAGCAGCCAAGATTTGAAGGGGAATAATGAAAAACTGTTTTTT. Translating it yields CASSQDLKGNNEKLFF.

There are many counts of this clonotype. The chain couples TRBV2 to TRBJ1-5, with a weak D call TRBD1 (6 bases). The CDR3 length is 15 residues. Germline V gene lookup returns CDR1 SNHLY and CDR2 FYNNEI. V gave up 3 bases and J gave up 7 bases, with 16 bases separating them. In DNA, the CDR3 is TGTGCCAGCAGTGATGTGACAGGTTCGGGACAGCCCCAGCATTTT. Translated: CASSDVTGSGQPQHF.

This clonotype was seen many times. The V gene is TRBV7-8, the J gene TRBJ2-7; D gene uncertain. This CDR3 has 17 amino acids. Trimming pared 8 bases from V and 7 bases from J, leaving 30 bases between. The germline V gene has CDR1 SGHVS and CDR2 FQNEAQ. CDR3 sequence reads: CASVDIAAYSRTQEQYF. CDR3 DNA: TGTGCCAGCGTCGACATAGCCGCCTATAGCCGGACCCAGGAGCAGTACTTC.

The rearrangement uses TRBV20-1 and TRBJ2-1, with TRBD2 matching 9 bases. The ends lost 2 bases at V and 10 bases at J; junction bases unmatched: 12. The CDR3 loop spans 15 amino acids. Germline CDR1 and CDR2: DFQATT and SNEGSKA (reference sequence). This CDR3 is CSARQLSGRLEEQFF. The CDR3 DNA sequence: TGCAGTGCTAGACAACTGAGCGGGAGGCTGGAGGAGCAGTTCTTC.

In regard to this clonotype: This clone may be a read error of a much larger clone one base away. This chain connects TRBV5-5 to TRBJ1-1, with TRBD1 matching over 8 bases. Germline V gives CDR1 SGHKS, CDR2 YYEKEE (reference sequence). The CDR3 extends over 14 amino acids. In DNA, the CDR3 is TGTGCCAGCAGCCCAGGGGGCCCGAACACTGAAGCTTCCTTT. It translates to CASSPGGPNTEASF.